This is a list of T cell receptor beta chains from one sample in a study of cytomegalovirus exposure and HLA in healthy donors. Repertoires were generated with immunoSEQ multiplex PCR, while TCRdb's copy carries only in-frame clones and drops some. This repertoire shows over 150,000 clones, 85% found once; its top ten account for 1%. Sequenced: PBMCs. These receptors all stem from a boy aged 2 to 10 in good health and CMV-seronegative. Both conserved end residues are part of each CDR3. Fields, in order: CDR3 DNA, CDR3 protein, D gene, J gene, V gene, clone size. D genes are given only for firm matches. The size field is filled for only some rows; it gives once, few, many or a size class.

CDR3 DNA: TGTGCCAGCTCAGTGGGACAGGGGAACACCGGGGAGCTGTTTTTT; CDR3 protein: CASSVGQGNTGELFF; D gene: TRBD1; J gene: TRBJ2-2; V gene: TRBV18; clone size: .
CDR3 DNA: TGCGCCAGCAGCTTGTGGCCGGGACAGGGGCGTCATGGCTACACCTTC; CDR3 protein: CASSLWPGQGRHGYTF; D gene: TRBD1; J gene: TRBJ1-2; V gene: TRBV5-1; clone size: .
CDR3 DNA: TGCAGCGTTGGGGCCAGGGGGAGGGAGACCCAGTACTTC; CDR3 protein: CSVGARGRETQYF; D gene: .; J gene: TRBJ2-5; V gene: TRBV29-1; clone size: .
CDR3 DNA: TGTGCCAGCACCGATAATCTCGGCTATGGCTACACCTTC; CDR3 protein: CASTDNLGYGYTF; D gene: .; J gene: TRBJ1-2; V gene: TRBV27; clone size: .
CDR3 DNA: TGTGCCAGCAGCGTAGCGGGAGGGCTTAGCACAGATACGCAGTATTTT; CDR3 protein: CASSVAGGLSTDTQYF; D gene: TRBD2; J gene: TRBJ2-3; V gene: TRBV9; clone size: once
CDR3 DNA: TGTGCCAGCAGCTTAGGCTTGCGGAAAGACACAGATACGCAGTATTTT; CDR3 protein: CASSLGLRKDTDTQYF; D gene: .; J gene: TRBJ2-3; V gene: TRBV11-3; clone size: .
CDR3 DNA: TGTGCCAGCAGTTTGACGTGGACTAGCGTGCCGGAGCAGTTCTTC; CDR3 protein: CASSLTWTSVPEQFF; D gene: TRBD2; J gene: TRBJ2-1; V gene: TRBV28; clone size: .
CDR3 DNA: TGTGCCAGCTCACCAGGACTAAACACTGAAGCTTTCTTT; CDR3 protein: CASSPGLNTEAFF; D gene: .; J gene: TRBJ1-1; V gene: TRBV18; clone size: .
CDR3 DNA: TGTGCCAGCAGTGAACACGGGCAGGGGGATGAAAAACTGTTTTTT; CDR3 protein: CASSEHGQGDEKLFF; D gene: TRBD1; J gene: TRBJ1-4; V gene: TRBV2; clone size: .
CDR3 DNA: TGTGCCAGCAGCTTAGAGGGCAGGGCCTATGGCTACACCTTC; CDR3 protein: CASSLEGRAYGYTF; D gene: .; J gene: TRBJ1-2; V gene: TRBV7-9; clone size: .
CDR3 DNA: TGTGCCAGCAGCACCTCGACAGGGGGCTACACCTTC; CDR3 protein: CASSTSTGGYTF; D gene: TRBD1; J gene: TRBJ1-2; V gene: TRBV9; clone size: .
CDR3 DNA: TGTGCCATCACCCGGGACAGCAATTCACCCCTCCACTTT; CDR3 protein: CAITRDSNSPLHF; D gene: TRBD1; J gene: TRBJ1-6; V gene: TRBV10-3; clone size: .
CDR3 DNA: TGTGCCAGCAGTGACCAGACGGGGGACAGGGGATGGTGGAGCAATCAGCCCCAGCATTTT; CDR3 protein: CASSDQTGDRGWWSNQPQHF; D gene: TRBD1; J gene: TRBJ1-5; V gene: TRBV6-1; clone size: .
CDR3 DNA: TGTGCCAGCTCGCGTTTCCGGGACAAGGAAAGCTACGAGCAGTACTTC; CDR3 protein: CASSRFRDKESYEQYF; D gene: .; J gene: TRBJ2-7; V gene: TRBV18; clone size: .
CDR3 DNA: TGTGCCAGCAGCTCCCCAGGACAGGCCTATGGCTACACCTTC; CDR3 protein: CASSSPGQAYGYTF; D gene: TRBD1; J gene: TRBJ1-2; V gene: TRBV7-9; clone size: .
CDR3 DNA: TGTGCCAGTAGTAAGGCAGGGTCCCGGGAGACCCAGTACTTC; CDR3 protein: CASSKAGSRETQYF; D gene: .; J gene: TRBJ2-5; V gene: TRBV19; clone size: .
CDR3 DNA: TGTGCCAGCAGCTTGGCAGCGGGACAACTAGGAGGAAACACCATATATTTT; CDR3 protein: CASSLAAGQLGGNTIYF; D gene: .; J gene: TRBJ1-3; V gene: TRBV5-6; clone size: .
CDR3 DNA: TGTGCCAGCAGTTCTTTCAGGAGGGGTAACACTGAAGCTTTCTTT; CDR3 protein: CASSSFRRGNTEAFF; D gene: .; J gene: TRBJ1-1; V gene: TRBV6-6; clone size: .
CDR3 DNA: TGCGCCAGCAGCTTTGATAGCGGGAGGCCTAGACTCTACGAGCAGTACTTC; CDR3 protein: CASSFDSGRPRLYEQYF; D gene: TRBD2; J gene: TRBJ2-7; V gene: TRBV5-1; clone size: .
CDR3 DNA: TGTGCCAGCAGCCCTGGTGGGCGCTATGGCTACACCTTC; CDR3 protein: CASSPGGRYGYTF; D gene: .; J gene: TRBJ1-2; V gene: TRBV6-5; clone size: .
CDR3 DNA: TGTGCCAGCAGCTTAGAGTATCAAGGGGACATATCCTCCGAGGGAAACACCATATATTTT; CDR3 protein: CASSLEYQGDISSEGNTIYF; D gene: .; J gene: TRBJ1-3; V gene: TRBV11-2; clone size: .
CDR3 DNA: TGCGCCAGCAGTCTTCAGCAGGGGCCGAATTATGAGCAGTTCTTC; CDR3 protein: CASSLQQGPNYEQFF; D gene: .; J gene: TRBJ2-1; V gene: TRBV23-1; clone size: .
CDR3 DNA: TGTGCCAGTAGCTCCAGCCAAGAGACCCAGTACTTC; CDR3 protein: CASSSSQETQYF; D gene: .; J gene: TRBJ2-5; V gene: TRBV19; clone size: .
CDR3 DNA: TGTGCCAGCAGCCAACAGGGTTTTAAAGAAAAACTGTTTTTT; CDR3 protein: CASSQQGFKEKLFF; D gene: .; J gene: TRBJ1-4; V gene: TRBV5-5; clone size: .
CDR3 DNA: TGTGCCAGCAGTCGCCCGGGGGGGTTTGAGACTGAAGCTTTCTTT; CDR3 protein: CASSRPGGFETEAFF; D gene: .; J gene: TRBJ1-1; V gene: TRBV28; clone size: .
CDR3 DNA: TGTGCCAGCAGCTTGGGCGGACTAGCGGAGTACCAAGAGACCCAGTACTTC; CDR3 protein: CASSLGGLAEYQETQYF; D gene: TRBD2; J gene: TRBJ2-5; V gene: TRBV7-8; clone size: .
CDR3 DNA: TGTGCCAGCAGCGGTGGACAGGGGGAGTACGAGCAGTACTTC; CDR3 protein: CASSGGQGEYEQYF; D gene: TRBD1; J gene: TRBJ2-7; V gene: TRBV5-4; clone size: .
CDR3 DNA: TGTGCCAGCAGCTTAGCAGGGGTCACCAATCAGCCCCAGCATTTT; CDR3 protein: CASSLAGVTNQPQHF; D gene: .; J gene: TRBJ1-5; V gene: TRBV7-9; clone size: .
CDR3 DNA: TGTGCCAGCAGCTCCAACACCCCCGGAGGCACTGAAGCTTTCTTT; CDR3 protein: CASSSNTPGGTEAFF; D gene: .; J gene: TRBJ1-1; V gene: TRBV7-9; clone size: .
CDR3 DNA: TGTGCCTGGAGGGAGGGCGGGGGGGGAGGCACTGAAGCTTTCTTT; CDR3 protein: CAWREGGGGGTEAFF; D gene: .; J gene: TRBJ1-1; V gene: TRBV30; clone size: once
CDR3 DNA: TGCGCCAGCAGCTTGGTGGTAGCGGGGGCCAAAAGGGCGAACACCGGGGAGCTGTTTTTT; CDR3 protein: CASSLVVAGAKRANTGELFF; D gene: TRBD2; J gene: TRBJ2-2; V gene: TRBV5-1; clone size: .
CDR3 DNA: TGTGCCAGCAGCGATTTGGGGGGGACACAGAGCTCTGGAAACACCATATATTTT; CDR3 protein: CASSDLGGTQSSGNTIYF; D gene: .; J gene: TRBJ1-3; V gene: TRBV9; clone size: .
CDR3 DNA: TGTGCCAGCAGCCTACAAGAGACCCAGTACTTC; CDR3 protein: CASSLQETQYF; D gene: .; J gene: TRBJ2-5; V gene: TRBV7-9; clone size: .
CDR3 DNA: TGTGCCAGTAGTATAGATGCACTCCCTGAAGACAGGGGACCCCAGCATTTT; CDR3 protein: CASSIDALPEDRGPQHF; D gene: TRBD1; J gene: TRBJ1-5; V gene: TRBV19; clone size: .
CDR3 DNA: TGTGCCAGCAGCTTGGCCGATGCCAGGGTTGCGGCTTTCTTT; CDR3 protein: CASSLADARVAAFF; D gene: .; J gene: TRBJ1-1; V gene: TRBV5-4; clone size: .
CDR3 DNA: TGTGCCAGCAGCTTAGGACTAGCGGGGACCTACGAGCAGTACTTC; CDR3 protein: CASSLGLAGTYEQYF; D gene: TRBD2; J gene: TRBJ2-7; V gene: TRBV7-9; clone size: .
CDR3 DNA: TGTGCCAGCAGTCCAGACAGGGGGACAGCCCCCCTCGAGCAGTACTTC; CDR3 protein: CASSPDRGTAPLEQYF; D gene: TRBD1; J gene: TRBJ2-7; V gene: TRBV11-2; clone size: .
CDR3 DNA: TGTGCCAGCAGCTCCAGACTAGCGGGAGGGGGAGGTGAGCAGTTCTTC; CDR3 protein: CASSSRLAGGGGEQFF; D gene: TRBD2; J gene: TRBJ2-1; V gene: TRBV7-3; clone size: .
CDR3 DNA: TGTGCCAGCAGGGGACGACTAGCGACCTACAATGAGCAGTTCTTC; CDR3 protein: CASRGRLATYNEQFF; D gene: TRBD2; J gene: TRBJ2-1; V gene: TRBV7-8; clone size: once
CDR3 DNA: TGTGCCTGGAGACAGGGGGCGAACACTGAAGCTTTCTTT; CDR3 protein: CAWRQGANTEAFF; D gene: TRBD1; J gene: TRBJ1-1; V gene: TRBV30; clone size: .
CDR3 DNA: TGTGCCAGCAGCCAAGCGGGGGGGGGCATTCAGTACTTC; CDR3 protein: CASSQAGGGIQYF; D gene: TRBD2; J gene: TRBJ2-4; V gene: TRBV14; clone size: few
CDR3 DNA: TGTGCCAGCAACAGTTATGTCAATCAGCCCCAGCATTTT; CDR3 protein: CASNSYVNQPQHF; D gene: .; J gene: TRBJ1-5; V gene: TRBV6-6; clone size: once
CDR3 DNA: TGTGCCAGCAGCCAAGTTTTAGCGGGAGACCCTAGGACCGGGGAGCTGTTTTTT; CDR3 protein: CASSQVLAGDPRTGELFF; D gene: TRBD2; J gene: TRBJ2-2; V gene: TRBV14; clone size: .
CDR3 DNA: TGTGCCAGCAGTGAAGAGGCCGGGGGACAGGGTGAAGCTTTCTTT; CDR3 protein: CASSEEAGGQGEAFF; D gene: TRBD1; J gene: TRBJ1-1; V gene: TRBV6-1; clone size: .
CDR3 DNA: TGTGCCTGGAGTGGGCGAAACACCATATATTTT; CDR3 protein: CAWSGRNTIYF; D gene: .; J gene: TRBJ1-3; V gene: TRBV30; clone size: .
CDR3 DNA: TGCGCCAGCAGCTTGCTCGGGACAGCGAACACCGGGGAGCTGTTTTTT; CDR3 protein: CASSLLGTANTGELFF; D gene: TRBD1; J gene: TRBJ2-2; V gene: TRBV5-1; clone size: .